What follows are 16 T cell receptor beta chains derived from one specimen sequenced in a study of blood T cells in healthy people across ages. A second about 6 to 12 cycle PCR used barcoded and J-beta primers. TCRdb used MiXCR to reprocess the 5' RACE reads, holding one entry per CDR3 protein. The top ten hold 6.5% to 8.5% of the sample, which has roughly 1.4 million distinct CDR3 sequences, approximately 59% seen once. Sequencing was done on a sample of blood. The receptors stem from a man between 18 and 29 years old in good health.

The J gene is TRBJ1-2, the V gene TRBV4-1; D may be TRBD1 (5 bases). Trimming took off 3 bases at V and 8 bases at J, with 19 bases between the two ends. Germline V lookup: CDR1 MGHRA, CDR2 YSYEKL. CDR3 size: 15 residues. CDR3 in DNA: TGCGCCAGCAGCCAGGCTACAGGTGAAACCGGGGGCTACACCTTC. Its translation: CASSQATGETGGYTF.

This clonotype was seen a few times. CDR3: CSASMPPADTQYF. CDR3 coding DNA: TGCAGTGCTAGCATGCCACCGGCCGATACGCAGTATTTT. The V and J genes are TRBV20-1 and TRBJ2-3, with D unclear. This CDR3 region has 13 residues. The V gene lost 3 bases and the J gene lost 6 bases, with 13 bases spanning the gap. Germline V gene data show CDR1 as DFQATT and CDR2 as SNEGSKA (reference sequence).

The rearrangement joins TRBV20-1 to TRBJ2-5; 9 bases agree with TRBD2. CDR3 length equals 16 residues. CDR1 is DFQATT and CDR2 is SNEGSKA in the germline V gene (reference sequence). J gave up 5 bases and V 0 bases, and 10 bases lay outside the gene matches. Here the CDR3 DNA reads TGCAGTGCTAGAGATCGGGTAGCGGGAGTTTGGGAGACCCAGTACTTC. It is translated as CSARDRVAGVWETQYF.

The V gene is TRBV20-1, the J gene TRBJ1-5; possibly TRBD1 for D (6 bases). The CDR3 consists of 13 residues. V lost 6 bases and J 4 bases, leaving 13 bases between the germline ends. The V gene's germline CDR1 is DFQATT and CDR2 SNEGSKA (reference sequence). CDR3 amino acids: CSAKGGVNQPQHF. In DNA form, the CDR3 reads TGCAGTGCCAAGGGGGGAGTAAATCAGCCCCAGCATTTT.

The CDR3 is CASSIRPDRSYEQYF. The CDR3 nucleotides are TGTGCCAGCAGCATAAGACCGGACCGGTCCTACGAGCAGTACTTC. The rearrangement uses TRBV7-2 and TRBJ2-7; D remains unclear. V shed 5 bases and J shed 1 base, with 15 bases lying between them. Germline values: CDR1 SGHTA, CDR2 FQGNSA. The CDR3 is 15 residues long.

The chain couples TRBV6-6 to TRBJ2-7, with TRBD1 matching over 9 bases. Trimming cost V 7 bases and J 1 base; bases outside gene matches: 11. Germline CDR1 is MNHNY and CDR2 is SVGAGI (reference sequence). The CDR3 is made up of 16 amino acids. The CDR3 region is CASTKGGQGVSYEQYF. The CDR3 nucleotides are TGTGCCAGCACCAAGGGGGGACAGGGAGTTTCCTACGAGCAGTACTTC.

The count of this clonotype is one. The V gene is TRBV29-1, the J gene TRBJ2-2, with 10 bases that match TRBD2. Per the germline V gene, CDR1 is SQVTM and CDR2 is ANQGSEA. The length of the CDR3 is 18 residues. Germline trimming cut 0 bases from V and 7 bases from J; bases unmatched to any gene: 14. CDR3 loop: CSVEDSSGGALMDGELFF. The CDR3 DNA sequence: TGCAGCGTTGAAGATTCAAGCGGGGGGGCCTTGATGGACGGGGAGCTGTTTTTT.

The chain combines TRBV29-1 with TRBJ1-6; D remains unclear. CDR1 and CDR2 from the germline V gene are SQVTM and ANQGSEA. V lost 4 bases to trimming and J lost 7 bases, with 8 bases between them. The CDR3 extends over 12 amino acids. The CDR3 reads CSVGGGNSPLHF. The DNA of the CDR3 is TGCAGCGTTGGTGGTGGCAATTCACCCCTCCACTTT.

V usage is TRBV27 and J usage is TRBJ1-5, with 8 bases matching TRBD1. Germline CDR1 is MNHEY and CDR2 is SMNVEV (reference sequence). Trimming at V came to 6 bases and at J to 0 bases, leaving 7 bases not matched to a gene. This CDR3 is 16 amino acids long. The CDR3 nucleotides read TGTGCCAGCAGGACAGGGGCCCCTAATAGCAATCAGCCCCAGCATTTT. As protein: CASRTGAPNSNQPQHF.

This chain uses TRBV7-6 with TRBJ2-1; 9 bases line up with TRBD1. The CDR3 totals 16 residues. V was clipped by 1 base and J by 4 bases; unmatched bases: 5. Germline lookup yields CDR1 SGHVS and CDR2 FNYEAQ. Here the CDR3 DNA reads TGTGCCAGCAGCTTAGGCACCGGGACAGGGTACAATGAGCAGTTCTTC. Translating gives CASSLGTGTGYNEQFF.

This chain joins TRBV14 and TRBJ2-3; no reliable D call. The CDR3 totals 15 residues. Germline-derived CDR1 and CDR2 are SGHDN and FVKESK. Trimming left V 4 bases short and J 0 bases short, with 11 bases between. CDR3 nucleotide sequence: TGTGCCAGCAGCCTACGACGGCCTAGCACAGATACGCAGTATTTT. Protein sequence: CASSLRRPSTDTQYF.

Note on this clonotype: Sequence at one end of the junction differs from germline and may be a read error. This CDR3 reads CASSLTLSQAYYGYTF. The CDR3 coding sequence is TGTGCCAGCAGCTTAACACTTTCACAGGCGTACTATGGTTACACCTTC. V is TRBV7-2 and J is TRBJ1-2, with D possibly being TRBD1 (5 bases). From germline, CDR1 is SGHTA and CDR2 FQGNSA. This CDR3 is built from 16 residues.

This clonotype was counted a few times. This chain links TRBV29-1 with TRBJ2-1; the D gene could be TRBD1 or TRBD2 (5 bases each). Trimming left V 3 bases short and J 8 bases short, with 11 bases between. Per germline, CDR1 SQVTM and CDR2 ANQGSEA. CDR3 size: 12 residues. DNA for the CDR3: TGCAGCGTTGAGGGGCCGGACTATGAGCAGTTCTTC. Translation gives CSVEGPDYEQFF.

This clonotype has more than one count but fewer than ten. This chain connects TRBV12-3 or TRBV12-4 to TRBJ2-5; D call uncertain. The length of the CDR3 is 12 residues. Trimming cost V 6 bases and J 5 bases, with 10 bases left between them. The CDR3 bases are TGTGCCAGCAGGGCATCCGGGGAGACCCAGTACTTC. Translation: CASRASGETQYF.

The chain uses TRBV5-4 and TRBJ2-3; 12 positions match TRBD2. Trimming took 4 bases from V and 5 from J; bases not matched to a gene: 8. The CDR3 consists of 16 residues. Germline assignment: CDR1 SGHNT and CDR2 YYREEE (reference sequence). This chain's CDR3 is CASSKRLAGELDTQYF. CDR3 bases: TGTGCCAGCAGCAAGCGACTAGCGGGGGAGCTAGATACGCAGTATTTT.

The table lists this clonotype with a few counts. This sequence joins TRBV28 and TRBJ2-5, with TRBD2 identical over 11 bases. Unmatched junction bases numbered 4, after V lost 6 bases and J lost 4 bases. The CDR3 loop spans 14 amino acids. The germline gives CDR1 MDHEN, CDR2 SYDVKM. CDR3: CASRSGLAGETQYF. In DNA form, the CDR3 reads TGTGCCAGCAGATCCGGACTAGCGGGAGAGACCCAGTACTTC.